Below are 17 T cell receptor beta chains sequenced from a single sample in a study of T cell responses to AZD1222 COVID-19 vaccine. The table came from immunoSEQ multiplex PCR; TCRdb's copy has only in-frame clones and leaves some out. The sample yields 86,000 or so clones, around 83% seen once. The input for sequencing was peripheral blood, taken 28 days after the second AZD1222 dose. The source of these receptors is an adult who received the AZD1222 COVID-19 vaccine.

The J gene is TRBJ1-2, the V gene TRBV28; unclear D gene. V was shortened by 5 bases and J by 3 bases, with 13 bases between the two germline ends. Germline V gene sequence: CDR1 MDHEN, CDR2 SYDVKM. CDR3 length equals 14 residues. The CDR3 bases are TGTGCCAGCAGTCCAGCGGGCGGGTACTATGGCTACACCTTC. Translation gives CASSPAGGYYGYTF.

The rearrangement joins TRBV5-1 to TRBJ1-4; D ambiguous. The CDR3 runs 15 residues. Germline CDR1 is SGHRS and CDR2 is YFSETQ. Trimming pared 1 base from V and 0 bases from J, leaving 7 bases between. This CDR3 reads CASSLMAATNEKLFF. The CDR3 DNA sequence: TGCGCCAGCAGCTTGATGGCTGCAACTAATGAAAAACTGTTTTTT.

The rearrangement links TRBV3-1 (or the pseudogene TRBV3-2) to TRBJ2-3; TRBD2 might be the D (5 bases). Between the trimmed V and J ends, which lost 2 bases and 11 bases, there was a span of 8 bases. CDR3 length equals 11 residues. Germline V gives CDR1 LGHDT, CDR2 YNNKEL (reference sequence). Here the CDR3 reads CASSQSSGQYF. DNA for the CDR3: TGTGCCAGCAGCCAATCGAGCGGGCAGTATTTT.

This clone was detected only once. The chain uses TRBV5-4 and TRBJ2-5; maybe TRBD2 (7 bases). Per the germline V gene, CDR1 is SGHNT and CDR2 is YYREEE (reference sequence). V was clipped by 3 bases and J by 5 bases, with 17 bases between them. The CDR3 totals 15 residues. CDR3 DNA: TGTGCCAGCAGCTCCCAGGCGGGGGCTCGGGAGACCCAGTACTTC. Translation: CASSSQAGARETQYF.

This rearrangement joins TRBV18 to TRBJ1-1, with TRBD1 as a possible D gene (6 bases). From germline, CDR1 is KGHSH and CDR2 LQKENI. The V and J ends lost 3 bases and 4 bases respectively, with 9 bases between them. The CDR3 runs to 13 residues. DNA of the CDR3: TGTGCCAGCTCACCCGGGACATCCACTGAAGCTTTCTTT. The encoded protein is CASSPGTSTEAFF.

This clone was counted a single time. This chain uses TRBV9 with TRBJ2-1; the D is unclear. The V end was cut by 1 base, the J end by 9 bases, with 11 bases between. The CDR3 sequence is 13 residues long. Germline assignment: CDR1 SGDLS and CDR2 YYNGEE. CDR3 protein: CASSVSPDLEQFF. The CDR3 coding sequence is TGTGCCAGCAGCGTATCCCCGGACCTTGAGCAGTTCTTC.

The DNA of the CDR3 is TGTGCCAGCAGTTTGGACAGTTCAGGTGAGCAGTTCTTC. Its translation: CASSLDSSGEQFF. This chain links TRBV27 with TRBJ2-1, with a weak D call TRBD1 (6 bases). Germline CDR1 MNHEY, CDR2 SMNVEV (reference sequence). Trimming pared 3 bases from V and 9 bases from J, leaving 12 bases between. The CDR3 consists of 13 residues.

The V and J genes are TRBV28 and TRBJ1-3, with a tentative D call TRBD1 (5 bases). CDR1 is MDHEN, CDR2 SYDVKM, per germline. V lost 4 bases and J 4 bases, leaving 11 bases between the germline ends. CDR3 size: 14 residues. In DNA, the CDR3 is TGTGCCAGCAGTTGGGGGTCCACAGGAAACACCATATATTTT. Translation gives CASSWGSTGNTIYF.

The CDR3 sequence: CSASFQGNTIYF. The CDR3 bases are TGCAGTGCTAGTTTTCAGGGAAACACCATATATTTT. This sequence joins TRBV20-1 and TRBJ1-3; D not resolved. Germline CDR1 DFQATT, CDR2 SNEGSKA (reference sequence). Trimming took 3 bases from V and 4 from J, leaving 7 bases between them. CDR3 length: 12 residues.

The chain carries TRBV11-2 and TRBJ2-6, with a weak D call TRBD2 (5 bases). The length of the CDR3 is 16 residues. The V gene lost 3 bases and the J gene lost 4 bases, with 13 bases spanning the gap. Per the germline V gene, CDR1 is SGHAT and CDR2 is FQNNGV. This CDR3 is CASSFGLSAGANVLTF. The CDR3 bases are TGTGCCAGCAGCTTCGGACTTTCAGCGGGGGCCAACGTCCTGACTTTC.

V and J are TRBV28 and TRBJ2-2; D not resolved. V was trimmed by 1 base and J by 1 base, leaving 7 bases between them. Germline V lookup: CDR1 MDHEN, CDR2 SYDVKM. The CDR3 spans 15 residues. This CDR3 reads CASSLSLVNTGELFF. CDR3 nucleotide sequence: TGTGCCAGCAGTTTATCGTTAGTGAACACCGGGGAGCTGTTTTTT.

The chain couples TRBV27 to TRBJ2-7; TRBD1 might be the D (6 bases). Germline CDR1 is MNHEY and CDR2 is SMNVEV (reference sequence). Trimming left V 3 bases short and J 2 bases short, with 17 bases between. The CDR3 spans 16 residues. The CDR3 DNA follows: TGTGCCAGCAGTTTGAAACCACAGGGACGGACCTACGAGCAGTACTTC. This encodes CASSLKPQGRTYEQYF.

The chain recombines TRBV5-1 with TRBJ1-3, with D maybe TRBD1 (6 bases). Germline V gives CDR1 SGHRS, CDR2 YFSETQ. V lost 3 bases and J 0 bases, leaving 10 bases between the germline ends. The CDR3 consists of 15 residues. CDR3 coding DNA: TGCGCCAGCAGCTCCACAGGGCTCTCTGGAAACACCATATATTTT. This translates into CASSSTGLSGNTIYF.

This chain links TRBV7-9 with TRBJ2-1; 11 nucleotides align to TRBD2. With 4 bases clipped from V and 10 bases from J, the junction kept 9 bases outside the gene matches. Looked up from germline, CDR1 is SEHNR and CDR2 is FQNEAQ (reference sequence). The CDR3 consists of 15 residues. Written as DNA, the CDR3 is TGTGCCAGCAGCTCGGGACTAGCGGCCTTTGAAGAGCAGTTCTTC. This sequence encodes CASSSGLAAFEEQFF.

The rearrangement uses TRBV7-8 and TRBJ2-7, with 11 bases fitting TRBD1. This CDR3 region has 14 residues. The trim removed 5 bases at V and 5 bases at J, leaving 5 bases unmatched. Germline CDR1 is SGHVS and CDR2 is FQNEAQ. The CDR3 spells CASSAGTGGHEQYF. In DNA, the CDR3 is TGTGCCAGCAGCGCCGGGACAGGGGGACACGAGCAGTACTTC. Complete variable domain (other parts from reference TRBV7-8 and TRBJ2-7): GAGVSQSPRYKVAKRGQDVALRCDPISGHVSLFWYQQALGQGPEFLTYFQNEAQLDKSGLPSDRFFAERPEGSVSTLKIQRTQQEDSAVYLCASSAGTGGHEQYFGPGTRLTVT.

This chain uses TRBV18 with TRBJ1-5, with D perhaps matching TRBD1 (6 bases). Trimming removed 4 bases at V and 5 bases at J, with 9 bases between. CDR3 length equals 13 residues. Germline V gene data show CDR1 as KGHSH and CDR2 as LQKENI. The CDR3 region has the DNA TGTGCCAGCTCACAGGGGGTGGATCAGCCCCAGCATTTT. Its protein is CASSQGVDQPQHF.

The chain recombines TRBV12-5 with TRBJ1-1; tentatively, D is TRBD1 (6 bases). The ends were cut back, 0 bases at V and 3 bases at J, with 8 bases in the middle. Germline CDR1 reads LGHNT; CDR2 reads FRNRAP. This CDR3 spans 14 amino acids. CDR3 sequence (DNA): TGTGCTAGTGGTTTGGTACCAGGGGACACTGAAGCTTTCTTT. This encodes CASGLVPGDTEAFF.